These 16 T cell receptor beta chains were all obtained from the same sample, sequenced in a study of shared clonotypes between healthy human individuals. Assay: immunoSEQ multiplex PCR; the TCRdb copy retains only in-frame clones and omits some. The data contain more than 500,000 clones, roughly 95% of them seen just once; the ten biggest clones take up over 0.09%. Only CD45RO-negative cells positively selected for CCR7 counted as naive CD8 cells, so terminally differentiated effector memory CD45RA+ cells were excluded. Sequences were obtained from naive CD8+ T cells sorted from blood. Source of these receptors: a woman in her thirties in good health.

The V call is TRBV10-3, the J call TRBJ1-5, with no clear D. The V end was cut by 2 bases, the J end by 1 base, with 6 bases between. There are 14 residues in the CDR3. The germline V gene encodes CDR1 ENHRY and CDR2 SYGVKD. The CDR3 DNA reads TGTGCCATCAGTGAGGGGCGGAGCAATCAGCCCCAGCATTTT. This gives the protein CAISEGRSNQPQHF.

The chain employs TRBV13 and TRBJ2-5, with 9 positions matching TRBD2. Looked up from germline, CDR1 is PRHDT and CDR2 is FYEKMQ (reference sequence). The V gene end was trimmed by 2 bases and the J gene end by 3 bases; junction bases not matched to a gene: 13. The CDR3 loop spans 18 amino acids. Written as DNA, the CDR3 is TGTGCCAGCAGCTTAACCCCCGGCCCAATAGCGGGAGAAGAGACCCAGTACTTC. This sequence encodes CASSLTPGPIAGEETQYF.

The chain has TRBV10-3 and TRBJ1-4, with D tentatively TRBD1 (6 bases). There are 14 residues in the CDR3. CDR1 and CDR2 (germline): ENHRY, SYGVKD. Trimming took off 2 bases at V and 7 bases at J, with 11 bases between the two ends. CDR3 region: CAISEAGAGEKLFF. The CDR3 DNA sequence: TGTGCCATCAGTGAGGCGGGGGCCGGTGAAAAACTGTTTTTT.

In DNA form, the CDR3 reads TGTGCCAGCAGCGTACAGGGAAACGAGCAGTACTTC. It yields the protein CASSVQGNEQYF. V and J are TRBV9 and TRBJ2-7; D perhaps matches TRBD1 (5 bases). V gave up 1 base and J gave up 5 bases, with 7 bases separating them. This CDR3 contains 12 residues. Germline V gene lookup returns CDR1 SGDLS and CDR2 YYNGEE.

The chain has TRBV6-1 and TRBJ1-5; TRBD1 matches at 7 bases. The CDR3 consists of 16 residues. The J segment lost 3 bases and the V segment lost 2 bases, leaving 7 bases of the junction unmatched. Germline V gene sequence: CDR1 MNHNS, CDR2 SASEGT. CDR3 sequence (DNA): TGTGCCAGCAGTGAAACGATGACAGGGTTCAATCAGCCCCAGCATTTT. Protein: CASSETMTGFNQPQHF.

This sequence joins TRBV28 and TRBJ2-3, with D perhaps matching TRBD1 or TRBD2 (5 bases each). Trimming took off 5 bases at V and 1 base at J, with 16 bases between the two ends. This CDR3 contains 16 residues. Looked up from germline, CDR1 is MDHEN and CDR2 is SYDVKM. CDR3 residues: CASSGTAPTGTDTQYF. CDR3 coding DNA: TGTGCCAGCAGTGGGACCGCTCCCACCGGCACAGATACGCAGTATTTT.

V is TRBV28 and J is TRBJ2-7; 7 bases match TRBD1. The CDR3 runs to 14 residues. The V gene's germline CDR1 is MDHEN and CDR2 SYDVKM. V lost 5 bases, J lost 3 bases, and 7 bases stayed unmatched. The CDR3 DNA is TGTGCCAGCAGTATCCCGGGACAGCACTACGAGCAGTACTTC. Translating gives CASSIPGQHYEQYF. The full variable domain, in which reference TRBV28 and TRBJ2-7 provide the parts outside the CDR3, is DVKVTQSSRYLVKRTGEKVFLECVQDMDHENMFWYRQDPGLGLRLIYFSYDVKMKEKGDIPEGYSVSREKKERFSLILESASTNQTSMYLCASSIPGQHYEQYFGPGTRLTVT.

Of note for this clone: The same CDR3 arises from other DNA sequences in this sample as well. CDR3 sequence (DNA): TGTGCCAGCAGTTCCTCTGGCTCCTACGAGCAGTACTTC. Residues: CASSSSGSYEQYF. This sequence joins TRBV27 and TRBJ2-7, with no clear D. The CDR3 extends over 13 amino acids. V dropped 4 bases and J dropped 0 bases, with 7 bases sitting between them. Germline CDR1 reads MNHEY; CDR2 reads SMNVEV (reference sequence).

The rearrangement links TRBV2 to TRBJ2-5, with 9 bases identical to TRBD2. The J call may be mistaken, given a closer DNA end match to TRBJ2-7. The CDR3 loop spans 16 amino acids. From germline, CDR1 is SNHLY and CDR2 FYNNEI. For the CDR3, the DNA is TGTGCCAGCAGTGAAGCGCTTTCTAGCGGGATTTTCGAGCAGTACTTC. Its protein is CASSEALSSGIFEQYF.

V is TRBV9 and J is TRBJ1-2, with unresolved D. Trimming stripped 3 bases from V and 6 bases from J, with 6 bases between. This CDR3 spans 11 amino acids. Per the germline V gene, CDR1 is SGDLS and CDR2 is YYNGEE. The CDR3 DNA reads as TGTGCCAGCAGCGGGAAGGATGGCTACACCTTC. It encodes CASSGKDGYTF.

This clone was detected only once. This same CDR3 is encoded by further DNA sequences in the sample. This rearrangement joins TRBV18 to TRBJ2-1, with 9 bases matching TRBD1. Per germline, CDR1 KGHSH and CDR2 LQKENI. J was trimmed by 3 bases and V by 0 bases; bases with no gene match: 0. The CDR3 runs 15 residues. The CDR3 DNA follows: TGTGCCAGCTCACCACCGGGACAGGGCTACAATGAGCAGTTCTTC. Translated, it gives CASSPPGQGYNEQFF.

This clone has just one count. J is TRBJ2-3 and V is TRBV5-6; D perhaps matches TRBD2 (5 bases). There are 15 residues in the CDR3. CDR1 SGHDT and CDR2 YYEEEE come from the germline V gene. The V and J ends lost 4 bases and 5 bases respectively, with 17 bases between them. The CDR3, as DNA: TGTGCCAGCAGCAAGTGGGAGAAGCGGTTAGATACGCAGTATTTT. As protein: CASSKWEKRLDTQYF.

In DNA, the CDR3 is TGTGCCAGCAGCTACGGGGTTGGATATGGCTACACCTTC. Its translation: CASSYGVGYGYTF. The J gene is TRBJ1-2, the V gene TRBV27, with D uncertain. Trimming took 6 bases from V and 5 from J, leaving 13 bases between them. Germline V lookup: CDR1 MNHEY, CDR2 SMNVEV (reference sequence). CDR3 length: 13 residues.

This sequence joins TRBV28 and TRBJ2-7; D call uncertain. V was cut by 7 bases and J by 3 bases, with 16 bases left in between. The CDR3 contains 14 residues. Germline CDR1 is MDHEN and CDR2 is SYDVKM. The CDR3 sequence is CASTVRESLYEQYF. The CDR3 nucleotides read TGTGCCAGCACTGTAAGGGAATCCCTCTACGAGCAGTACTTC.

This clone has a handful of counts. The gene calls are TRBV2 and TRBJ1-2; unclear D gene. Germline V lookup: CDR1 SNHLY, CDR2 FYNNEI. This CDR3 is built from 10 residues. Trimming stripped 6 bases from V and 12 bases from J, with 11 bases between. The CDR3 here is CASRQGRHTF. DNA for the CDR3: TGTGCCAGCAGACAAGGGAGGCACACCTTC.

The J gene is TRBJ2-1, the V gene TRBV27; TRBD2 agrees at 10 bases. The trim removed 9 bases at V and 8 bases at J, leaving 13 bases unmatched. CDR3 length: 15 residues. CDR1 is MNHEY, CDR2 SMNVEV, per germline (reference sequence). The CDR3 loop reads CASTSGMGNVDEQFF. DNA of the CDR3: TGTGCCAGTACTAGCGGGATGGGCAATGTCGATGAGCAGTTCTTC.